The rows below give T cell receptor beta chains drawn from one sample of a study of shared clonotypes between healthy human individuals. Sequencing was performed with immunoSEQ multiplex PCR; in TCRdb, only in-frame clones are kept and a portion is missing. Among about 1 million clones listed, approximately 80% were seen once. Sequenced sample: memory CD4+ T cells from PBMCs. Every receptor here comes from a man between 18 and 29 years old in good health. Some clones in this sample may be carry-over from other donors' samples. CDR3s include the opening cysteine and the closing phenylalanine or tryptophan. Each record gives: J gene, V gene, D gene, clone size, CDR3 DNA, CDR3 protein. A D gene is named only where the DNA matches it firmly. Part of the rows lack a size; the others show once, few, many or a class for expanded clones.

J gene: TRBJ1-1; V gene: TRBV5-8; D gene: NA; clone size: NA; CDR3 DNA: TGTGCCAGTAGCTTGGTAGGACGTATGAACACTGAAGCTTTCTTT; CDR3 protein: CASSLVGRMNTEAFF
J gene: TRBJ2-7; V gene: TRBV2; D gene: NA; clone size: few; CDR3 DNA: TGTGCCAGCAGTTGGGGAGGCGGGCGGCGCTACGAGCAGTACTTC; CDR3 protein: CASSWGGGRRYEQYF
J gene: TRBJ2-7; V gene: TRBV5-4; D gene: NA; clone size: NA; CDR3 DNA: TGTGCCAGCAGTCGGGGTCTTGGCGATAGCTCCTACGAGCAGTACTTC; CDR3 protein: CASSRGLGDSSYEQYF
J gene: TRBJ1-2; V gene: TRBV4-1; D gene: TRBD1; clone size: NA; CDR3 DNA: TGCGCCAGCAGCCACCGGGGACAGGGGCAAGTAGGCTACACCTTC; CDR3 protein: CASSHRGQGQVGYTF
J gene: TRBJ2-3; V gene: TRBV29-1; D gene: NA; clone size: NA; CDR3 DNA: TGCAGCGTTGAGGGTGAAGATACGCAGTATTTT; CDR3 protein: CSVEGEDTQYF
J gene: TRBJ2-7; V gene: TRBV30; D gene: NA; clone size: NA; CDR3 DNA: TGTGCCTGGAGCAGGGACCAAGACTACGAGCAGTACTTC; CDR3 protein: CAWSRDQDYEQYF
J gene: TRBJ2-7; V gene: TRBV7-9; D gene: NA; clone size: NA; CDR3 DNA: TGTGCCAGCAGCCCATGGAGTCCCTACGAGCAGTACTTC; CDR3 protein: CASSPWSPYEQYF
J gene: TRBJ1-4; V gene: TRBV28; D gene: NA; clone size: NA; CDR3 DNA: TGTGCCAGCAGACCGGGGAGAGCAACTAATGAAAAACTGTTTTTT; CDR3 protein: CASRPGRATNEKLFF
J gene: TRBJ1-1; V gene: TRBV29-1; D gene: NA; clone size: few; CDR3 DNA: TGCAGCGTTTGTAAGGGTCCGGGCAACACTGAAGCTTTCTTT; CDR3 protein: CSVCKGPGNTEAFF
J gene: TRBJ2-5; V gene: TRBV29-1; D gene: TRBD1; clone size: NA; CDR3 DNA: TGCAGCGGGACCGACACAGGGGGCAGGGAGACCCAGTACTTC; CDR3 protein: CSGTDTGGRETQYF
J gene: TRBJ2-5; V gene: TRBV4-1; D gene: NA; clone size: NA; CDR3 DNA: TGCGCCAGCAGCCAAGGGACCCAGTACCAAGAGACCCAGTACTTC; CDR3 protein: CASSQGTQYQETQYF
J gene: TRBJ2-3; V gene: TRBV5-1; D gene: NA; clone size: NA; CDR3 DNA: TGCGCCAGCAGCTTGGGGGAGACACTAGGATCCCCCCCAGATACGCAGTATTTT; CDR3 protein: CASSLGETLGSPPDTQYF
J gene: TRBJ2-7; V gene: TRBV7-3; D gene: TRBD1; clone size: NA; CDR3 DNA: TGTGCCAGCAGCTCCGGACAGGCGCCTACCTACGAGCAGTACTTC; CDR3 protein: CASSSGQAPTYEQYF
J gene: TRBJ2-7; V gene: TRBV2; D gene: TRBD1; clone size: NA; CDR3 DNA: TGTGCCAGCCAACCGGGACAGGGGGGCTACGAGCAGTACTTC; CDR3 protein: CASQPGQGGYEQYF
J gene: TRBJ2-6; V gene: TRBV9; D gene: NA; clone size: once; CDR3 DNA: TGTGCCAGCAGCGTCCCCCCCAGGGGATCCGGACTCTCTGGGGCCAACGTCCTGACTTTC; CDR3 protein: CASSVPPRGSGLSGANVLTF
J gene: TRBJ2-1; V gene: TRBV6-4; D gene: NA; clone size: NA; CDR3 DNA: TGTGCCAGCGGAGTCAACAGGCTCGCGGAGCAGTTCTTC; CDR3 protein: CASGVNRLAEQFF
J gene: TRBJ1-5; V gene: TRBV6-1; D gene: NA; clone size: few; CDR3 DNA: TGTGCCAGCAGTGAAATCCTTACCCCATTGGGACAGCCCCAGCATTTT; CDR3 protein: CASSEILTPLGQPQHF
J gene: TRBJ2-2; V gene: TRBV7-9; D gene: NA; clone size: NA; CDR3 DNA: TGTGCCAGCAGCCCGACCACCGCCGGGGAGCTGTTTTTT; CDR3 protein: CASSPTTAGELFF
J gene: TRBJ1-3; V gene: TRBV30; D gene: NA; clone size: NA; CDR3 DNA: TGTGCCTGGAGTGTAAATGCCGGAAACACCATATATTTT; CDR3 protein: CAWSVNAGNTIYF
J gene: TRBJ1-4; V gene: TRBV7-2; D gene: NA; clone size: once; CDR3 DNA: TGTGCCAGCAGCCTAGGGACATGGGGAGAAAAACTGTTTTTT; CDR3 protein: CASSLGTWGEKLFF
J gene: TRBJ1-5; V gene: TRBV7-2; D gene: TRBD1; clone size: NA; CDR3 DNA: TGTGCCAGCAGCACAACCAGGACAGGGCCGAATCAGCCCCAGCATTTT; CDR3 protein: CASSTTRTGPNQPQHF
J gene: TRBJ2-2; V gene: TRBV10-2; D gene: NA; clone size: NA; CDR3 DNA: TGCGCCAGCAGTGATGCGGCGGGTAAAGGCACCGGGGAGCTGTTTTTT; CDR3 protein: CASSDAAGKGTGELFF
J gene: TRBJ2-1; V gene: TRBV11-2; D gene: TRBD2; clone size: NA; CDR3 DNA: TGTGCCAGCAGCCTAATAGCGGGAGTAAGGTACAATGAGCAGTTCTTC; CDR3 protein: CASSLIAGVRYNEQFF
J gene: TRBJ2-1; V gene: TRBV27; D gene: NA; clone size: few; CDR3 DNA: TGTGCCAGCAGTAAGGGGGGCAATGAGCAGTTCTTC; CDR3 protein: CASSKGGNEQFF
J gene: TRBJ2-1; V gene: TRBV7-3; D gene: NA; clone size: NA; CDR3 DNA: TGTGCCAGCAGCTTAGGCAGGTACAATGAGCAGTTCTTC; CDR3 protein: CASSLGRYNEQFF
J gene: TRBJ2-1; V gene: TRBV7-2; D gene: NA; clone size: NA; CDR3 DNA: TGTGCCACCTCTTTCGGAACCCTAGCGAATGAGCAGTTCTTC; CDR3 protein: CATSFGTLANEQFF
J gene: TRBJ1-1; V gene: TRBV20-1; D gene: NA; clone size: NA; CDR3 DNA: TGCAGTGCCAGGGGCCCTGAAGCTTTCTTT; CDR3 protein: CSARGPEAFF
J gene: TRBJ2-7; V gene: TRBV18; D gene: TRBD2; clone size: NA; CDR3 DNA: TGTGCCAGCTCACCACGTGATCCAGCGGGAGGCGGCGAGCAGTACTTC; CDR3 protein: CASSPRDPAGGGEQYF
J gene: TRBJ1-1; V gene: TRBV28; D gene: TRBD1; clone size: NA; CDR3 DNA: TGTGCCAGCAGTCGGGACAGTCCAGTTGGAGCTGAAGCTTTCTTT; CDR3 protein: CASSRDSPVGAEAFF
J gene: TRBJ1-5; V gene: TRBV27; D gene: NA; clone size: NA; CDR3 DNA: TGTGCCAGCAGTTTATCGGGGACCTACAATCAGCCCCAGCATTTT; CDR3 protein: CASSLSGTYNQPQHF